This TCR beta chain was captured by sequencing in a study of blood T cell repertoires in COVID-19 (dated by TCRdb to the early 2020s). With regard to the full study: Samples covering the acute and convalescent phases of COVID-19 were provided by collaborators in the United States, Italy and Spain. The dataset comprised deeply sampled blood TCRbeta repertoires from subjects exposed to, actively infected with, or recovered from COVID-19. Nearly every sample came with metadata listing a de-identified subject ID, COVID-19 status, age in years and sex. The repertoires were made available in a free public database intended to serve as a resource for research on the immune response to SARS-CoV-2. The material from the prospective study consisted of cDNA or gDNA derived from T cells, B-cell-depleted T cells, or PBMCs. The samples were drawn from two sources: the first 160 participants of the ongoing ImmuneRACE study, and fewer than 1,500 subjects contributed by 6 global collaborators. HLA class I and class II types, where available, came from metadata supplied by the sample provider rather than from assay-based typing.

The paper as a whole reports these results and caveats: The amount of clinical and demographic metadata varied by source and participant and was provided uncurated.

One collaborating source in Seattle enrolled patients while the patients were actively infected and followed the patients over time throughout the course of disease. Collaborating institutions collected whole blood in K2EDTA tubes following their own protocols. For TCRbeta analysis, collaborator samples were shipped as frozen whole blood, as isolated PBMCs, or as DNA extracted from either sample type. CDR1 and CDR2, per the germline V gene, are SNHLY and FYNNEI. The CDR3 contains 16 residues, cysteine and phenylalanine counted. Left in the record is the CDR3 DNA by itself, 48 bases read in frame from the first base. V is cut by 0 bases and J by 0 bases, and the space between the germline ends is 9 bases. In this sample, this clone turned up once. Its recognized antigen is unknown. It has no much larger one-base neighbor in the sample; base qualities were not kept. TCRbeta CDR3 regions were amplified from genomic DNA using the immunoSEQ Assay, a bias-controlled multiplex PCR. Per the original workflow: Within the assay, amplification of reference gene primers was used to estimate how many nucleated cells each sample contained. Sequence reads were collapsed and filtered to measure the absolute abundance of every unique TCRbeta CDR3 rearrangement. For each sample, productive Simpson clonality was calculated by taking the square root of Simpson's diversity index across productive rearrangements. TCRdb limited this immuneACCESS table to in-frame rearrangements with V and J called. A share of clones is missing; checked studies link under half to unresolved V genes, and the rest is unexplained. That table supplies the V and J calls and clone size; D and trimming were determined from the DNA. The sample yields tens of thousands of clones; 75% to 90% were counted once. Of the sample, under 6.5% falls within the top ten clones.

This TCR was sampled from a man older than 75 with COVID-19, enrolled during active disease. The sample was peripheral blood. The chain couples TRBV2 to TRBJ1-5; no D gene call is confident. The nucleotide sequence reads as follows: TGTGCCAGCAGTGAAGCACTAGGATATAGCAATCAGCCCCAGCATTTT. Its protein reads: CASSEALGYSNQPQHF.